Here is one T cell receptor beta chain with its context. TCRdb keeps only in-frame clones here, not all; method: immunoSEQ multiplex PCR. This sample has just over 150,000 clones, with around 95% found just once. V was clipped by 1 base and J by 7 bases, with 14 bases between them. Germline CDR1 SGHTA, CDR2 FQGNSA. The CDR3 sequence is 15 residues long. The data derive from a study of control samples from healthy donors and cancer patients. The sequencing input was blood. The chain combines TRBV7-2 with TRBJ2-1; D not certain. The TCR sequence derives from a woman aged 40 to 50 in good health. CDR3 coding DNA: TGTGCCAGCAGCTTAGGGGGTAGGGTAGGTAATGAGCAGTTCTTC. As protein: CASSLGGRVGNEQFF.